Listed below are T cell receptor beta chains from one sample, sequenced in a study of cytomegalovirus exposure and HLA in healthy donors. TCRdb's copy holds only in-frame clones and misses some; the assay was immunoSEQ multiplex PCR. The table has 200,000 to 250,000 clones, over 65% seen once. Material for sequencing was PBMCs. The receptors originated from a human donor in good health. The CDR3 runs from the conserved cysteine through the conserved F or W. The D gene is left open where the match is weak. The size entry is marked missing in some rows and otherwise reads once, few, many or a size class.

>TRBD2|.|TRBJ2-3|TRBV5-4
TGTGCCAGCAGCTCGGGACTAGCGGGAGCTTTCACAGATACGCAGTATTTT
CASSSGLAGAFTDTQYF
>TRBD1|.|TRBJ2-7|TRBV7-7
TGTGCTAGCAGCATAGGACAGGGATACTACGAGCAGTACTTC
CASSIGQGYYEQYF
>TRBD2|.|TRBJ2-2|TRBV5-1
TGCGCCAGCAGCCCCGGGAGGGCCAACACCGGGGAGCTGTTTTTT
CASSPGRANTGELFF
>.|.|TRBJ2-5|TRBV27
TGTGCCAGCAGCTTCCAGGGGTGGGAGACCCAGTACTTC
CASSFQGWETQYF
>TRBD2|.|TRBJ2-5|TRBV7-9
TGTGCCAGCACCCGGACGGGGGGTTCCCAAGAGACCCAGTACTTC
CASTRTGGSQETQYF
>.|.|TRBJ1-4|TRBV4-1
TGCGCCAGCAGCCAAGTTGCGCTGGTAACAGGGAATGAAAAACTGTTTTTT
CASSQVALVTGNEKLFF
>.|.|TRBJ2-1|TRBV1
TGCACCAGCAGCCTCCCCTCGTCTAGCGGCGAGCAGTTCTTC
CTSSLPSSSGEQFF
>TRBD1|.|TRBJ2-2|TRBV9
TGTGCCAGCAGCACCCGGGACAGGGGTACCGGGGAGCTGTTTTTT
CASSTRDRGTGELFF
>TRBD2|.|TRBJ2-5|TRBV5-1
TGCGCCAGCAGCTTGATGGCGGGAGTCCAAGAGACCCAGTACTTC
CASSLMAGVQETQYF
>.|.|TRBJ1-4|TRBV21-1
TGTGCCAGCAGCAAACAGTCAGGGCTGCAGGAAAAACTGTTTTTT
CASSKQSGLQEKLFF
>TRBD2|.|TRBJ2-2|TRBV7-6
TGTGCCAGCAGCTCACTAGCGGGAGTCACCGGGGAGCTGTTTTTT
CASSSLAGVTGELFF
>TRBD2|.|TRBJ2-7|TRBV11-2
TGTGCCAGCAGCTTACTAGGACTAGCGGACTACGAGCAGTACTTC
CASSLLGLADYEQYF
>TRBD2|.|TRBJ2-3|TRBV10-2
TGCGCCAGCAGGGGGACTAGAGGCTTCTTAGATACGCAGTATTTT
CASRGTRGFLDTQYF
>TRBD1|.|TRBJ2-7|TRBV7-9
TGTGCCAGCAGCAACGACAGGGCTAACGAGCAGTACTTC
CASSNDRANEQYF
>.|.|TRBJ2-5|TRBV2
TGTGCCAGCAGTGAAGCGCTTGGGGGACTGGAGACCCAGTACTTC
CASSEALGGLETQYF
>.|.|TRBJ1-1|TRBV27
TGTGCCAGCAGTCCCCAGGGGATCAACACTGAAGCTTTCTTT
CASSPQGINTEAFF
>TRBD2|.|TRBJ2-1|TRBV7-9
TGTGCCAGCAGCTTAGGGACTAGCGTACACAATGAGCAGTTCTTC
CASSLGTSVHNEQFF
>.|.|TRBJ1-5|TRBV7-9
TGTGCCAGCAGCACCTCGACAGTCTTTAATCAGCCCCAGCATTTT
CASSTSTVFNQPQHF
>TRBD2|.|TRBJ2-3|TRBV4-2
TGTGCCAGCAGCCTTTCCGGACTAGCGGGAACAGATACGCAGTATTTT
CASSLSGLAGTDTQYF
>TRBD1|.|TRBJ1-4|TRBV6-5
TGTGCCAGCAGTTACGGACAGGGTGTTTGGGAAAAACTGTTTTTT
CASSYGQGVWEKLFF
>TRBD1|few|TRBJ1-1|TRBV6-6
TGTGCCAGCAAGTCGGGGACAGGCACACGGAACACTGAAGCTTTCTTT
CASKSGTGTRNTEAFF
>.|few|TRBJ2-2|TRBV18
TGTGCCAGCTCACCAGGCGGGGCCGGGGAGCTGTTTTTT
CASSPGGAGELFF
>.|.|TRBJ2-7|TRBV2
TGTGCCAGCGGAACAGATGTAGGCGAGCAGTACTTC
CASGTDVGEQYF
>.|.|TRBJ2-7|TRBV6-5
TGTGCCAGCAGTTACTCGAGGTGGCGGGAACCCTACGAGCAGTACTTC
CASSYSRWREPYEQYF
>TRBD2|few|TRBJ2-7|TRBV6-6
TGTGCCAGCAGTCCCGGACTAGCGGGAGGGCAGTACTTC
CASSPGLAGGQYF
>.|.|TRBJ2-7|TRBV28
TGTGCCAGCAGTTTACCAGGGCGCGAGCAGTACTTC
CASSLPGREQYF
>.|once|TRBJ2-1|TRBV4-1
TGCGCCAGCAGCCAGGGGGAAGGGGGCTACAATGAGCAGTTCTTC
CASSQGEGGYNEQFF
>TRBD2|.|TRBJ2-3|TRBV4-2
TGTGCCAGCAGCCAGGCCCCGGGACTAGCGGGAGTAGTCACAGATACGCAGTATTTT
CASSQAPGLAGVVTDTQYF
>TRBD2|.|TRBJ2-7|TRBV28
TGTGCCAGCAGTTCTCCCGCGGGAGTCCCTAGTTACGAGCAGTACTTC
CASSSPAGVPSYEQYF
>TRBD1|.|TRBJ2-7|TRBV27
TGTGCCAGCAGTTGGGGACAGGGCCCTTCCTACGAGCAGTACTTC
CASSWGQGPSYEQYF
>.|.|TRBJ2-1|TRBV27
TGTGCCAGCAGTTTAAAACAGGGAAGCTTCAATGAGCAGTTCTTC
CASSLKQGSFNEQFF
>.|.|TRBJ2-7|TRBV19
TGTGCCAGTAGTATAGGGGGGCTAGTCTACGAGCAGTACTTC
CASSIGGLVYEQYF
>.|.|TRBJ1-5|TRBV27
TGTGCCAGCACCTCCTTGGCCGGCAATCAGCCCCAGCATTTT
CASTSLAGNQPQHF
>TRBD2|.|TRBJ2-7|TRBV13
TGTGCCAGCAGCTTGGGGACTAGCGGGGTCTACGAGCAGTACTTC
CASSLGTSGVYEQYF
>TRBD2|.|TRBJ2-7|TRBV4-3
TGCGCCAGCAGCCAAGAGACTAGCGGAAGCTCCTACGAGCAGTACTTC
CASSQETSGSSYEQYF
>.|.|TRBJ2-5|TRBV6-1
TGTGCCAGCAGTGAAGCGCTGCGCTCACAAGAGACCCAGTACTTC
CASSEALRSQETQYF
>TRBD1|.|TRBJ1-2|TRBV28
TGTGCCAGCAGGACACCGGGACAGGGGGCCCTCCACTATGGCTACACCTTC
CASRTPGQGALHYGYTF
>TRBD2|.|TRBJ2-7|TRBV28
TGTGCCAGCAGTGCGCCGGGAGGCTACGAGCAGTACTTC
CASSAPGGYEQYF